This TCR beta chain derives from a study of shared clonotypes between healthy human individuals. After removal of 5 bases from V and 4 bases from J, the junction contained 7 bases not matched to a gene. The CDR3 consists of 15 residues. Germline assignment: CDR1 SEHNR and CDR2 FQNEAQ (reference sequence). Measured with immunoSEQ multiplex PCR; TCRdb has only the in-frame clones, and not every one. This table has about 2.5 million clones, around 93% appearing once. The chain combines TRBV7-9 with TRBJ1-4, with TRBD1 matching 7 bases. The clonotype was recovered from a man in his late teens or twenties in good health. Some clones in this sample may be carry-over from other donors' samples. Sequenced: naive CD4+ T cells from PBMCs. Subset reported: CD45RA+ positively selected. Here the CDR3 reads CASSLHRGYNEKLFF. CDR3 bases: TGTGCCAGCAGCCTACACAGGGGCTATAATGAAAAACTGTTTTTT. The full variable domain, rest sourced from reference TRBV7-9 and TRBJ1-4, is DTGVSQNPRHKITKRGQNVTFRCDPISEHNRLYWYRQTLGQGPEFLTYFQNEAQLEKSRLLSDRFSAERPKGSFSTLEIQRTEQGDSAMYLCASSLHRGYNEKLFFGSGTQLSVL.